Below, 13 T cell receptor beta chains from the same sample are listed, as sequenced in a study of blood T cell repertoires in COVID-19. TCRdb's copy holds only in-frame clones and misses some; the assay was immunoSEQ multiplex PCR. Of hundreds of thousands of clones detected, around 87% appear once; the ten largest clones hold approximately 1.2%. Input material: PBMCs or T cells enriched from blood (not recorded which). These receptors were obtained from a man aged 25-45 years who had recovered from COVID-19.

This chain joins TRBV19 and TRBJ1-5, with 9 bases identical to TRBD1. The V gene end was trimmed by 5 bases and the J gene end by 6 bases; junction bases not matched to a gene: 5. Germline-derived CDR1 and CDR2 are LNHDA and SQIVND (reference sequence). This CDR3 has 14 amino acids. The CDR3 sequence: CASSSDRGGQPQHF. DNA for the CDR3: TGTGCCAGTAGTTCGGACAGGGGAGGTCAGCCCCAGCATTTT. The complete variable domain, with remaining parts taken from reference TRBV19 and TRBJ1-5, reads DGGITQSPKYLFRKEGQNVTLSCEQNLNHDAMYWYRQDPGQGLRLIYYSQIVNDFQKGDIAEGYSVSREKKESFPLTVTSAQKNPTAFYLCASSSDRGGQPQHFGDGTRLSIL.

The rearrangement joins TRBV5-1 to TRBJ2-1, with 7 bases identical to TRBD1. The CDR3 has 16 amino acids. Germline CDR1 reads SGHRS; CDR2 reads YFSETQ. The trim removed 5 bases at V and 4 bases at J, leaving 12 bases unmatched. Here the CDR3 reads CASRRYVGQSYNEQFF. The CDR3 region has the DNA TGCGCCAGCAGGCGTTACGTGGGACAGTCTTACAATGAGCAGTTCTTC.

V gene TRBV5-4 combines with J gene TRBJ2-7; TRBD2 is a possible D gene (7 bases). The CDR3 extends over 16 amino acids. V lost 3 bases and J lost 0, with 16 bases in between. Germline-derived CDR1 and CDR2 are SGHNT and YYREEE (reference sequence). Here the CDR3 reads CASSWGGASSSYEQYF. The CDR3 DNA is TGTGCCAGCAGCTGGGGGGGGGCCTCGAGCTCCTACGAGCAGTACTTC. The full variable domain, rest sourced from reference TRBV5-4 and TRBJ2-7, is ETGVTQSPTHLIKTRGQQVTLRCSSQSGHNTVSWYQQALGQGPQFIFQYYREEENGRGNFPPRFSGLQFPNYSSELNVNALELDDSALYLCASSWGGASSSYEQYFGPGTRLTVT.

Regarding this clone: The junction does not match germline at one end; this may be a read error. The V call is TRBV5-3, the J call TRBJ2-2, with 8 bases aligning to TRBD2. TRBV5-3 carries the ORF label, with uncertain function. The CDR3 spans 16 residues. The CDR3 loop is CVRSFILAGGTGELFF. In DNA, the CDR3 is TGTGTCAGAAGCTTCATCCTTGCGGGAGGTACCGGGGAGCTGTTTTTT.

The V gene is TRBV15, the J gene TRBJ1-2, with 9 bases aligning to TRBD1. J gave up 8 bases and V 8 bases, and 9 bases lay outside the gene matches. Germline V lookup: CDR1 LNHNV, CDR2 YYDKDF (reference sequence). The CDR3 sequence is 13 residues long. The CDR3: CATSPDRGVGYTF. In DNA form, the CDR3 reads TGTGCCACCTCTCCCGACAGGGGGGTCGGCTACACCTTC.

The rearrangement uses TRBV19 and TRBJ1-2, with TRBD1 matching 10 bases. Per germline, CDR1 LNHDA and CDR2 SQIVND (reference sequence). The CDR3 contains 15 residues. V trimming: 7 bases; J trimming: 3 bases; junction bases outside the gene matches: 8. The CDR3 DNA is TGTGCCAGTAAACCGGGACAGGGGAGAGACTATGGCTACACCTTC. Protein sequence: CASKPGQGRDYGYTF.

This clone was seen once. V and J are TRBV28 and TRBJ2-1, with 7 nucleotides matching TRBD1. CDR1 is MDHEN, CDR2 SYDVKM, per germline. This CDR3 spans 15 amino acids. J gave up 2 bases and V 3 bases, and 4 bases lay outside the gene matches. CDR3 DNA sequence: TGTGCCAGCAGTTTTTTGGGACAGACCTACAATGAGCAGTTCTTC. Residues: CASSFLGQTYNEQFF.

The chain recombines TRBV24-1 with TRBJ1-5; tentatively, D is TRBD1 (5 bases). This CDR3 has 14 amino acids. Trimming pared 3 bases from V and 7 bases from J, leaving 12 bases between. CDR1 KGHDR and CDR2 SFDVKD come from the germline V gene. The CDR3 DNA reads TGTGCCACCAGTGATCGGGGGAAGGAACAGCCCCAGCATTTT. Protein product: CATSDRGKEQPQHF.

The chain couples TRBV28 to TRBJ1-5, with D perhaps TRBD1 (6 bases). The germline V gene encodes CDR1 MDHEN and CDR2 SYDVKM. The V gene lost 5 bases and the J gene lost 5 bases, with 13 bases spanning the gap. The CDR3 spans 14 residues. The CDR3 DNA follows: TGTGCCAGCAGTAACGGGGGGCATGATCAGCCCCAGCATTTT. It specifies CASSNGGHDQPQHF.

This chain connects TRBV28 to TRBJ2-1; 13 nucleotides line up with TRBD2. This CDR3 contains 15 residues. Trimming removed 6 bases from V and 9 bases from J; junction bases left unmatched: 8. CDR1 is MDHEN and CDR2 is SYDVKM in the germline V gene. The CDR3, as DNA: TGTGCCAGCAGCCCAACTAGCGGGAGGGCCAGTGAGCAGTTCTTC. As protein: CASSPTSGRASEQFF.

This rearrangement joins TRBV4-1 to TRBJ2-7, with 7 bases identical to TRBD2. Germline V gene data show CDR1 as MGHRA and CDR2 as YSYEKL. The trim removed 1 base at V and 6 bases at J, leaving 18 bases unmatched. The CDR3 extends over 18 amino acids. The CDR3 DNA is TGCGCCAGCAGCCAAGGGGGCGGGAGAGGGGATCCTACGAGCGAGCAGTACTTC. This gives the protein CASSQGGGRGDPTSEQYF.

The chain recombines TRBV27 with TRBJ2-3, with TRBD1 identical over 9 bases. The CDR3 consists of 15 residues. CDR1 and CDR2 (germline): MNHEY, SMNVEV (reference sequence). Germline trimming cut 3 bases from V and 4 bases from J; bases unmatched to any gene: 5. CDR3 region: CASSLLQGASDTQYF. The CDR3 nucleotides are TGTGCCAGCAGTTTGTTACAGGGGGCTTCAGATACGCAGTATTTT.

The chain carries TRBV28 and TRBJ2-7; D perhaps matches TRBD2 (6 bases). Trimming pared 6 bases from V and 5 bases from J, leaving 29 bases between. Germline CDR1 MDHEN, CDR2 SYDVKM. This CDR3 has 18 residues. The CDR3 sequence: CASRSLAMVEQKGHEQYF. The CDR3 DNA reads as TGTGCCAGCAGATCCCTAGCGATGGTCGAACAAAAGGGGCACGAGCAGTACTTC.